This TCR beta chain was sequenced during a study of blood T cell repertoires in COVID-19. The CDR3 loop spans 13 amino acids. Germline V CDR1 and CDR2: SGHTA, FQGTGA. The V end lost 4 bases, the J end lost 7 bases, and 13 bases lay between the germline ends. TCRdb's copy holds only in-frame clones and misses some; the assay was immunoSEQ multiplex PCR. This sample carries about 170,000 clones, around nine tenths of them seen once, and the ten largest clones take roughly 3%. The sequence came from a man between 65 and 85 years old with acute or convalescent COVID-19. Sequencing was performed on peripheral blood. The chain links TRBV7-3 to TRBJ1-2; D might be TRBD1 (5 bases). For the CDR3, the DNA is TGTGCCAGCAGCTCCCTGACGGGGGGTGGCTACACCTTC. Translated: CASSSLTGGGYTF. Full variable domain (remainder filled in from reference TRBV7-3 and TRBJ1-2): GAGVSQTPSNKVTEKGKYVELRCDPISGHTALYWYRQSLGQGPEFLIYFQGTGAADDSGLPNDRFFAVRPEGSVSTLKIQRTERGDSAVYLCASSSLTGGGYTFGSGTRLTVV.